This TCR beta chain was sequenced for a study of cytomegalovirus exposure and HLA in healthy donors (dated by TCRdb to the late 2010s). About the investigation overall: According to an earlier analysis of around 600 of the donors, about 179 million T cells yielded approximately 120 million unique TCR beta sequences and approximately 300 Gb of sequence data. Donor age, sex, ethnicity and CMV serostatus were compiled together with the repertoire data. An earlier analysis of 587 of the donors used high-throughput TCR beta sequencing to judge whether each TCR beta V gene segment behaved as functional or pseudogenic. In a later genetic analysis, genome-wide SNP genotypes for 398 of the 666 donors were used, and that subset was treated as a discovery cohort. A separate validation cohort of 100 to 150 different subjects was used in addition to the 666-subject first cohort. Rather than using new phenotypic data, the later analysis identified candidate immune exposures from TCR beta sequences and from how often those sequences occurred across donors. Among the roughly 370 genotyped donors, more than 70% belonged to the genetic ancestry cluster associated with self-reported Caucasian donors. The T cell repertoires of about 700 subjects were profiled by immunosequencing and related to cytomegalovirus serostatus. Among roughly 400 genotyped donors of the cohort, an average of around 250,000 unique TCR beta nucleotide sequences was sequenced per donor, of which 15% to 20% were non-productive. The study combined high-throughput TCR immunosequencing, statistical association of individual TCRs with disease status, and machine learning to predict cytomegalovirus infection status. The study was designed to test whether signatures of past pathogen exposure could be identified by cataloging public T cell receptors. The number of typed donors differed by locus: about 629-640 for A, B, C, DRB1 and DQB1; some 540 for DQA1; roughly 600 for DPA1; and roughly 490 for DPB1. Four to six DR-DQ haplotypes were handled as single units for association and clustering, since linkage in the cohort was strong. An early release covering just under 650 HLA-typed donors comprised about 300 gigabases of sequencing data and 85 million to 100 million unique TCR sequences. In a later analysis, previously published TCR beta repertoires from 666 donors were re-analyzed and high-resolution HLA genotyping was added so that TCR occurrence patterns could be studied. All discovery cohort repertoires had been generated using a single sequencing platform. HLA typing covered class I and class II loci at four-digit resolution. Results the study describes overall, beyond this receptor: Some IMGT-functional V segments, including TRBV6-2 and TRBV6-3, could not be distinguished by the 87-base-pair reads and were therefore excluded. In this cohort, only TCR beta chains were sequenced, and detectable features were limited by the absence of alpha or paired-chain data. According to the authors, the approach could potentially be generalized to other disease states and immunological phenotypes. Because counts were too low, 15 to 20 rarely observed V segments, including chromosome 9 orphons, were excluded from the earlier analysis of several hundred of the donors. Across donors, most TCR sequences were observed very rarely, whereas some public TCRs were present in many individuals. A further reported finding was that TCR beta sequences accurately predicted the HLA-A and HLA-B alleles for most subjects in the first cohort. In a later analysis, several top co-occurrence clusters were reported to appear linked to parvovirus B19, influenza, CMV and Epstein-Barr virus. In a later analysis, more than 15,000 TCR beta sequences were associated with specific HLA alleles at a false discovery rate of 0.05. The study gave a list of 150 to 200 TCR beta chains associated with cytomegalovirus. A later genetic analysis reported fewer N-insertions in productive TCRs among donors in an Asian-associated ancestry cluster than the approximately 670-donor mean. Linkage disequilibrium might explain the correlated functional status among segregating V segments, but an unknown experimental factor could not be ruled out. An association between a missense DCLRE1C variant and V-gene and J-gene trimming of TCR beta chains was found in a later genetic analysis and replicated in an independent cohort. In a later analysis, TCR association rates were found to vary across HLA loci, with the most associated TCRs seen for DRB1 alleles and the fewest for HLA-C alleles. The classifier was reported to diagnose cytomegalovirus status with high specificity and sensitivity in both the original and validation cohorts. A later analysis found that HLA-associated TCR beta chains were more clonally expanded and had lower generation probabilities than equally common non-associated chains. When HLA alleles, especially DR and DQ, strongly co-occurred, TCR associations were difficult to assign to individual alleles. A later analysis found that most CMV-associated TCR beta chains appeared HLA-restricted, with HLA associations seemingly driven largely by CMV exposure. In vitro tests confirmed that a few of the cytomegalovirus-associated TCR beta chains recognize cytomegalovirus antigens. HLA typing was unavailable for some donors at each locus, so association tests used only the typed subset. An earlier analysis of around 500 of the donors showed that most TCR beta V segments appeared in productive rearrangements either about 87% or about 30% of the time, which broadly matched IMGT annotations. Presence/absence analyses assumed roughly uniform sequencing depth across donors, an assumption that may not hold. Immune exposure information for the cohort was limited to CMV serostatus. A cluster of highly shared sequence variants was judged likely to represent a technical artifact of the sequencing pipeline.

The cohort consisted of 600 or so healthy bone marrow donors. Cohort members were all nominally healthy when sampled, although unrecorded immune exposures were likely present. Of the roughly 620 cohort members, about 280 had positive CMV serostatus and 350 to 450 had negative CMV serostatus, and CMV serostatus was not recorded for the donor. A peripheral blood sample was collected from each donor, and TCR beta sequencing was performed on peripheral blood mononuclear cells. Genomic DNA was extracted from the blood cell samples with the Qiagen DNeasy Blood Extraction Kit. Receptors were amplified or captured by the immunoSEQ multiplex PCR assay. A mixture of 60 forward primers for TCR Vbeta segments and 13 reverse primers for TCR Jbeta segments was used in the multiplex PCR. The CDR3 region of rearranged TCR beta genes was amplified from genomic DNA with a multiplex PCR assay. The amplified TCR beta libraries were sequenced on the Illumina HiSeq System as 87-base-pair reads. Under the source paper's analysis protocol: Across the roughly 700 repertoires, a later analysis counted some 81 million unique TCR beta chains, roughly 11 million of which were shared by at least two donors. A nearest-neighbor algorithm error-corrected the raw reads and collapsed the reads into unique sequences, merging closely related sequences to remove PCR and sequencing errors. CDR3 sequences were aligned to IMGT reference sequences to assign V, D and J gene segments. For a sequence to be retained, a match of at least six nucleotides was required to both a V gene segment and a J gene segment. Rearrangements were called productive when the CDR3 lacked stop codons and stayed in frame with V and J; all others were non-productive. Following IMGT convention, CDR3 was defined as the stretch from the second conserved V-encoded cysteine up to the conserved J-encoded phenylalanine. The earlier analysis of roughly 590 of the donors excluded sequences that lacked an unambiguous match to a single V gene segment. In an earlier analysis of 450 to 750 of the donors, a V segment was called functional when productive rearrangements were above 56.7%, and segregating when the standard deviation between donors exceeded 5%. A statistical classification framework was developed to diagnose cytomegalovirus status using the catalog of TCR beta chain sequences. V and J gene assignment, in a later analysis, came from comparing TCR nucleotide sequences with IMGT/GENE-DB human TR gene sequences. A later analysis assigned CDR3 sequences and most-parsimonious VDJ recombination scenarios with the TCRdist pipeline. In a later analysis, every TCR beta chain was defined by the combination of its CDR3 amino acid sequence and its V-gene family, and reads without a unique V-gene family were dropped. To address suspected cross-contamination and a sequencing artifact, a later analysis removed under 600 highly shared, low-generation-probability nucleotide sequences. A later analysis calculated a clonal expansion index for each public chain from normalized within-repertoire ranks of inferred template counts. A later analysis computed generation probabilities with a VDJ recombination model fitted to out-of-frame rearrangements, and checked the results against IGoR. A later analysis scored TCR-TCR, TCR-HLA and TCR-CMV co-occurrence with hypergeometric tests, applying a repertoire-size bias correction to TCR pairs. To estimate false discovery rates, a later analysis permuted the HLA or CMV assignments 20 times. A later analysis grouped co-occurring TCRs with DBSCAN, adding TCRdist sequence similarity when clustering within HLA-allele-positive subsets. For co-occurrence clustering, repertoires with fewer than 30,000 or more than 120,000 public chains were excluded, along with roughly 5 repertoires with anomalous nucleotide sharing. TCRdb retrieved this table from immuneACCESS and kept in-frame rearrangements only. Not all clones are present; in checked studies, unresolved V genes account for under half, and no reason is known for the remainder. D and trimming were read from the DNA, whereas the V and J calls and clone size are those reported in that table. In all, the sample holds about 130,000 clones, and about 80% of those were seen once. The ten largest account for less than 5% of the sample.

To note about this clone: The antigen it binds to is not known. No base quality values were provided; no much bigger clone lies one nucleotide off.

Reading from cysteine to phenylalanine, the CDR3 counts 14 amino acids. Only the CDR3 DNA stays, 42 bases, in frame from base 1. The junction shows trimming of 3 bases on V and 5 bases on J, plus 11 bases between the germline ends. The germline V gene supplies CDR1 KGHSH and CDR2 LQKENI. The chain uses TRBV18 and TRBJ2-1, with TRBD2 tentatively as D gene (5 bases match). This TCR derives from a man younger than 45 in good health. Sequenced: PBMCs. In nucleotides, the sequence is TGTGCCAGCTCACCCCCTCTCGGGGACAATGAGCAGTTCTTC. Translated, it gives CASSPPLGDNEQFF.